The 20 T cell receptor beta chains reported below all come from one sample, sequenced in a study of blood T cell repertoires in COVID-19. Clones were read by immunoSEQ multiplex PCR, and TCRdb kept only the in-frame ones, dropping some. The sample shows 200,000 to 250,000 clones, around 90% of them seen only once. The sample comprised PBMCs or T cells enriched from blood (not recorded which). All receptors derive from a woman aged 25 to 45 with acute COVID-19.

V is TRBV3-1 (or the pseudogene TRBV3-2) and J is TRBJ1-1; a possible D gene is TRBD1 (5 bases). CDR1 is LGHDT, CDR2 YNNKEL, per germline (reference sequence). The CDR3 extends over 15 amino acids. Between the trimmed V and J ends, which lost 4 bases and 1 base, there was a span of 13 bases. CDR3 DNA sequence: TGTGCCAGCAGCCTTGGCGGGGCGTGGAACACTGAAGCTTTCTTT. Translated: CASSLGGAWNTEAFF.

The chain employs TRBV28 and TRBJ1-2, with unresolved D. The CDR3 spans 14 residues. Trimming stripped 2 bases from V and 4 bases from J, with 11 bases between. From germline, CDR1 is MDHEN and CDR2 SYDVKM. CDR3 protein: CASSLTGWLYGYTF. The CDR3 DNA sequence: TGTGCCAGCAGTTTAACCGGGTGGCTCTATGGCTACACCTTC.

This chain connects TRBV7-9 to TRBJ2-7; maybe TRBD1 (6 bases). Germline V CDR1 and CDR2: SEHNR, FQNEAQ (reference sequence). The CDR3 runs 14 residues. V was pared by 3 bases and J by 5 bases, with 14 bases between. The CDR3 reads CASSLSQQGHEQYF. The CDR3 nucleotides read TGTGCCAGCAGCTTGTCTCAACAGGGCCACGAGCAGTACTTC.

The chain is built from TRBV15 and TRBJ1-2; 9 bases are a match to TRBD1. From germline, CDR1 is LNHNV and CDR2 YYDKDF (reference sequence). The CDR3 runs to 15 residues. The J segment lost 5 bases and the V segment lost 0 bases, leaving 4 bases of the junction unmatched. The CDR3 DNA reads as TGTGCCACCAGCAGAGATCCAGGACAGGGGTATGGCTACACCTTC. It is translated as CATSRDPGQGYGYTF.

This chain connects TRBV5-8 to TRBJ2-5, with D perhaps matching TRBD2 (7 bases). V lost 10 bases to trimming and J lost 2 bases, with 18 bases between them. The CDR3 runs to 14 residues. Germline CDR1 and CDR2: SGHTS and YDEGEE. This CDR3 is CAGGGTGTQETQYF. DNA for the CDR3: TGTGCCGGGGGGGGAACAGGGACACAAGAGACCCAGTACTTC.

The J gene is TRBJ1-2, the V gene TRBV5-1; TRBD1 matches at 7 bases. V trimming: 4 bases; J trimming: 6 bases; junction bases outside the gene matches: 9. CDR3 length: 14 residues. Germline-derived CDR1 and CDR2 are SGHRS and YFSETQ. The CDR3 protein is CASSLPRTGDGYTF. The CDR3 region has the DNA TGCGCCAGCAGCCTCCCTAGGACAGGCGATGGCTACACCTTC. Looking up the rest from reference TRBV5-1 and TRBJ1-2 gives the full variable domain: KAGVTQTPRYLIKTRGQQVTLSCSPISGHRSVSWYQQTPGQGLQFLFEYFSETQRNKGNFPGRFSGRQFSNSRSEMNVSTLELGDSALYLCASSLPRTGDGYTFGSGTRLTVV.

The chain links TRBV9 to TRBJ2-3, with 9 nucleotides matching TRBD2. The ends lost 3 bases at V and 0 bases at J; junction bases unmatched: 17. Germline CDR1 reads SGDLS; CDR2 reads YYNGEE. This CDR3 spans 20 amino acids. Here the CDR3 DNA reads TGTGCCAGCAGCGCCCCACCCAGGCCTAGCGGGGAGACTAGCACAGATACGCAGTATTTT. Translated, it gives CASSAPPRPSGETSTDTQYF.

This rearrangement joins TRBV2 to TRBJ2-1; 7 nucleotides match TRBD2. V trimming: 3 bases; J trimming: 4 bases; junction bases outside the gene matches: 6. This CDR3 is built from 15 residues. Germline V gives CDR1 SNHLY, CDR2 FYNNEI. The CDR3 loop reads CASSDAASGYNEQFF. CDR3 DNA sequence: TGTGCCAGCAGTGACGCGGCTAGCGGATACAATGAGCAGTTCTTC.

The rearrangement joins TRBV7-8 to TRBJ1-2, with TRBD1 matching over 9 bases. Germline V gene sequence: CDR1 SGHVS, CDR2 FQNEAQ. V gave up 5 bases and J gave up 5 bases; unmatched junction bases: 6. The CDR3 sequence is 14 residues long. CDR3 in amino acids: CASSRGQGNYGYTF. CDR3 DNA sequence: TGTGCCAGCAGCCGAGGACAGGGGAATTATGGCTACACCTTC.

V usage is TRBV19 and J usage is TRBJ2-1; D call uncertain. The CDR3 sequence is 15 residues long. Germline CDR1 LNHDA, CDR2 SQIVND (reference sequence). Trimming removed 0 bases from V and 10 bases from J, with 16 bases in between. CDR3 amino acids: CASSIDLAFAREQFF. CDR3 in DNA: TGTGCCAGTAGTATAGATCTCGCGTTTGCGCGGGAGCAGTTCTTC.

This clone came up once. V gene TRBV30 combines with J gene TRBJ2-2; a weak D match, TRBD2 (5 bases). Looked up from germline, CDR1 is GTSNPN and CDR2 is SVGIG (reference sequence). The CDR3 is made up of 12 amino acids. Trimming removed 2 bases from V and 6 bases from J, with 7 bases in between. CDR3 residues: CAWSLASGELFF. The CDR3 DNA reads TGTGCCTGGAGTTTAGCGTCCGGGGAGCTGTTTTTT.

V is TRBV3-1 (or the pseudogene TRBV3-2) and J is TRBJ2-5; 8 bases map to TRBD2. This CDR3 is 16 amino acids long. J was trimmed by 5 bases and V by 4 bases; bases with no gene match: 12. From germline, CDR1 is LGHDT and CDR2 YNNKEL (reference sequence). The CDR3 reads CASSRRAGDSSETQYF. CDR3 sequence (DNA): TGTGCCAGCAGCCGACGAGCGGGGGATTCGTCGGAGACCCAGTACTTC.

This clone was detected only a few times. The V and J genes are TRBV7-9 and TRBJ1-6, with 9 bases that match TRBD1. The V gene end was trimmed by 6 bases and the J gene end by 11 bases; junction bases not matched to a gene: 2. The V gene's germline CDR1 is SEHNR and CDR2 FQNEAQ (reference sequence). The CDR3 extends over 12 amino acids. The DNA of the CDR3 is TGTGCCAGCAGTAGACAGGGGGCACCCCTCCACTTT. This encodes CASSRQGAPLHF.

This clone was observed a handful of times. The chain uses TRBV18 and TRBJ1-1, with D perhaps matching TRBD1 (6 bases). Germline loops: CDR1 KGHSH, CDR2 LQKENI. V shed 2 bases and J shed 6 bases, with 13 bases lying between them. The CDR3 runs 14 residues. CDR3 in amino acids: CASSPTTGFPEAFF. DNA of the CDR3: TGTGCCAGCTCACCAACAACAGGGTTCCCTGAAGCTTTCTTT.

This clone was seen once. The V and J genes are TRBV28 and TRBJ1-5; possibly TRBD1 for D (5 bases). Trimming took 2 bases from V and 5 from J, leaving 10 bases between them. The CDR3 length is 14 residues. The germline V gene encodes CDR1 MDHEN and CDR2 SYDVKM. CDR3 DNA: TGTGCCAGCAGTTTAGGGGGGTTTGATCAGCCCCAGCATTTT. It codes for CASSLGGFDQPQHF.

The chain has TRBV20-1 and TRBJ1-6, with D tentatively TRBD1 (5 bases). Germline V CDR1 and CDR2: DFQATT, SNEGSKA (reference sequence). Trimming took 3 bases from V and 5 from J, leaving 8 bases between them. This CDR3 has 13 amino acids. The chain's CDR3 is CSASTGDNSPLHF. CDR3 bases: TGCAGTGCTAGTACAGGAGATAATTCACCCCTCCACTTT.

The V gene is TRBV3-1 (or the pseudogene TRBV3-2), the J gene TRBJ2-3; D perhaps matches TRBD1 (5 bases). The CDR3 is 16 residues long. V was cut by 4 bases and J by 4 bases, with 18 bases left in between. Germline CDR1 is LGHDT and CDR2 is YNNKEL (reference sequence). CDR3 in DNA: TGTGCCAGCAGCCTTGGTAGGGGTTATTGTCCAGATACGCAGTATTTT. It encodes CASSLGRGYCPDTQYF.

The J gene is TRBJ1-5, the V gene TRBV20-1; TRBD1 matches at 8 bases. CDR3 size: 15 residues. With 3 bases clipped from V and 5 bases from J, the junction kept 9 bases outside the gene matches. The V gene's germline CDR1 is DFQATT and CDR2 SNEGSKA (reference sequence). Written as DNA, the CDR3 is TGCAGTGCTAGTTCAGGGGGCGCGGAGGATCAGCCCCAGCATTTT. This codes for CSASSGGAEDQPQHF.

The chain couples TRBV7-3 to TRBJ1-1; 9 bases are shared with TRBD1. Germline values: CDR1 SGHTA, CDR2 FQGTGA. V lost 5 bases to trimming and J lost 6 bases; unmatched junction nucleotides: 13. The CDR3 runs to 16 residues. The CDR3 is CASSPDPRTGAAEAFF. The DNA for the CDR3 is TGTGCCAGCAGCCCAGACCCCCGGACAGGGGCCGCTGAAGCTTTCTTT.

CDR3 nucleotide sequence: TGTGCCAGCAGCGTTGATGGGAGAAAGGGTCAGCCCCAGCATTTT. Translation: CASSVDGRKGQPQHF. The chain joins TRBV9 to TRBJ1-5; no clear D gene. The CDR3 has 15 residues. Germline assignment: CDR1 SGDLS and CDR2 YYNGEE. Trimming shortened V by 2 bases and J by 6 bases, and 15 bases separated the two germline ends.